This T cell receptor beta chain derives from a study of T cell responses to AZD1222 COVID-19 vaccine listed by TCRdb under 2021. Looking at the study overall: AZD1222 recipients whose second dose came at about 4 weeks and those whose second dose came at about 12 weeks were combined into one group, since spike-specific TCR depth and breadth did not differ between the two schedules. Enrollment into the trials was organized by age into subgroups of 18-55, 56-69 and 70-plus years, and those subgroups contained approximately 150, 30 and 60 TCR-sequenced participants, respectively. A total of under 250 trial participants underwent TCR sequencing, of whom about 200 had received two doses of AZD1222 and 26 had received two doses of the MenACWY control vaccine. What the authors observed across the whole study: Conclusions about previously exposed vaccinees are limited, since just five or six AZD1222 recipients were seropositive for SARS-CoV-2 at baseline. Epitopes outside the regions mutated in the B.1.351 and B.1.1.7 variants were reportedly recognized by nearly half of the unique spike-specific TCRs. The whole spike protein was spanned by vaccine-associated CD4 TCRs, and dominant responses were seen in regions 160-218 and 743-854. Most participants were white British and females outnumbered males, and the authors suggested that clonal diversity may have been underestimated. After two AZD1222 doses, both the breadth and the depth of spike-specific TCRs were significantly higher than at day 0 and than in MenACWY recipients. In the small 56-69-year group, the increase in depth fell short of significance, most likely because of low power. Because no day 14 peak-response samples were available, the repertoires could be characterized only after the peak T cell response.

V is shortened by 9 bases, J by 1 base, and the region joining them spans 18 bases. According to the germline V gene, CDR1 reads SGDLS and CDR2 reads YYNGEE. Measured from the cysteine to the phenylalanine, the CDR3 is 15 residues long. Solely the CDR3 DNA is kept, with 45 bases framed from the first base. The CDR3 regions of human TCRbeta chains were analyzed by immunosequencing. The study's processing was this. Repertoire TCRs were matched against a reference library of SARS-CoV-2-specific TCRs generated with the MIRA antigen-specificity platform. Breadth meant the fraction of unique TCRs that were SARS-CoV-2-associated, whereas depth meant the fraction of total T cells that were SARS-CoV-2-associated. Using the MIRA data, each spike-specific TCR was assigned both to the spike region to which the TCR was reactive and to a CD4 or CD8 class. Log10-transformed breadth and depth values were compared by one-way ANOVA with Sidak's multiple comparisons tests. TCRdb provides this immuneACCESS table in a form limited to in-frame rearrangements. Some clones are lacking; in checked studies, under half of them reflect an unresolved V gene, and why the rest are absent is not known. Clone size and V and J calls were adopted from that table, with D and trimming inferred from the DNA. Counted in this sample were roughly 150,000 clones; 70% to 90% of them appeared once. Of the sample, less than 2.5% falls within the top ten clones.

Interpreted using the paper, the time point label stands for: baseline before first vaccination. Vaccinee samples were obtained from the UK trials COV001 and COV002, which included a single-blind randomized controlled phase 2/3 trial of AZD1222 (ChAdOx1 nCoV-19) in healthy adults. For TCRbeta chain sequencing, PBMC samples from trial participants were taken at day 0 and at day 28 after the second dose. In the case of this clone: Its antigen remains undetermined. Per-base quality was not reported, and no clone a single base away is much larger than it.

Rearrangement joined TRBV9 to TRBJ2-3; the D call could be TRBD1 or TRBD2, with each sharing 7 bases. The clonotype comes from an adult in good health. The specimen was peripheral blood, collected on day 0 of AZD1222 vaccination. The DNA sequence reads TGTGCCACCAACCAGGGGGGGGAGGGCACAGATACGCAGTATTTT. Translated, it reads CATNQGGEGTDTQYF.